One and the same sample provided the 13 T cell receptor beta chains below, sequenced in a study of CD8+CD57+ T cells in acquired aplastic anemia. Both TCR beta VDJ combination and CDR3 sequence profiling were carried out. Genomic DNA was the template for this profiling. Using its own MiXCR run on the reads, TCRdb lists one record per CDR3 protein. Of 100,000 to 150,000 distinct CDR3 sequences listed, 40% to 60% are singletons. Sequenced: sorted CD4+, CD8+, or CD8+CD57+ T cells (not recorded which) from PBMCs. All receptors derive from a human donor in good health, serving as a control.

This sequence joins TRBV7-6 and TRBJ2-3; possibly TRBD1 for D (5 bases). The CDR3 sequence is 16 residues long. V dropped 1 base and J dropped 4 bases, with 15 bases sitting between them. Germline V lookup: CDR1 SGHVS, CDR2 FNYEAQ. The CDR3 sequence is CASSLGTADSADTQYF. CDR3 in DNA: TGTGCCAGCAGCTTAGGGACCGCCGACAGCGCAGATACGCAGTATTTT.

The chain is built from TRBV9 and TRBJ2-5, with no clear D. The CDR3 contains 15 residues. The V and J ends lost 0 bases and 5 bases respectively, with 14 bases between them. Germline-derived CDR1 and CDR2 are SGDLS and YYNGEE. CDR3 sequence reads: CASSVVVGLMETQYF. The CDR3 DNA is TGTGCCAGCAGCGTAGTCGTAGGGTTGATGGAGACCCAGTACTTC.

The J gene is TRBJ1-2, the V gene TRBV12-3 or TRBV12-4, with TRBD1 matching 10 bases. Losses at the gene ends were 4 bases for V and 5 bases for J; bases not matched to a gene: 4. This CDR3 has 14 residues. The CDR3 bases are TGTGCCAGCAGTTACTGGGGACAGGGGTATGGCTACACCTTC. This encodes CASSYWGQGYGYTF.

In this sample, this clonotype turned up many times. The CDR3 DNA reads as TGTGCCAGCAGCGTAGCGGCAGGGGGCCAACCTAATGAAAAACTGTTTTTT. Protein product: CASSVAAGGQPNEKLFF. The chain is built from TRBV9 and TRBJ1-4; the match to TRBD1 covers 8 bases. The germline gives CDR1 SGDLS, CDR2 YYNGEE. This CDR3 contains 17 residues. V was pared by 0 bases and J by 3 bases, with 7 bases of the junction left unmatched.

This clonotype was counted a few times. V usage is TRBV19 and J usage is TRBJ2-2; D gene uncertain. This CDR3 contains 10 residues. Trimming removed 6 bases at V and 7 bases at J, with 3 bases between. Germline loops: CDR1 LNHDA, CDR2 SQIVND (reference sequence). The CDR3 protein is CASRGGELFF. The CDR3 DNA sequence: TGTGCCAGTAGGGGCGGGGAGCTGTTTTTT.

This clonotype has a count of ten or more. The chain is built from TRBV5-5 and TRBJ2-5, with 8 bases identical to TRBD2. Germline V gene sequence: CDR1 SGHKS, CDR2 YYEKEE (reference sequence). The CDR3 runs to 16 residues. V trimming: 5 bases; J trimming: 4 bases; junction bases outside the gene matches: 13. CDR3: CASSFSISAGGETQYF. CDR3 bases: TGTGCCAGCAGTTTTTCCATATCCGCGGGGGGAGAGACCCAGTACTTC.

This clonotype was counted only a few times. The chain recombines TRBV27 with TRBJ2-3, with 11 bases aligning to TRBD2. Per germline, CDR1 MNHEY and CDR2 SMNVEV (reference sequence). With 6 bases clipped from V and 7 bases from J, the junction kept 15 bases outside the gene matches. The CDR3 spans 17 residues. CDR3 nucleotide sequence: TGTGCCAGCAGCCATCGAGTTCCGGGACTAGCGGCAAATACGCAGTATTTT. Residues: CASSHRVPGLAANTQYF.

There are many counts of this clonotype. As DNA, the CDR3 is TGTGCCAGCAGCTCCAGGGTTCCCACCGGGGAGCTGTTTTTT. Translated, it gives CASSSRVPTGELFF. The rearrangement joins TRBV7-3 to TRBJ2-2; the D gene is possibly TRBD1 (5 bases). The CDR3 totals 14 residues. CDR1 is SGHTA, CDR2 FQGTGA, per germline. The V gene lost 4 bases and the J gene lost 4 bases, with 10 bases spanning the gap.

This clonotype came up many times. CDR3 sequence: CASSEFAGGRTDTQYF. CDR3 sequence (DNA): TGTGCCAGCAGTGAATTTGCGGGGGGGCGTACAGATACGCAGTATTTT. The chain joins TRBV6-4 to TRBJ2-3; TRBD2 agrees at 9 bases. Germline loops: CDR1 MRHNA, CDR2 SNTAGT. This CDR3 is 16 amino acids long. J lost 3 bases, V lost 3 bases, and 7 bases had no gene match.

The chain has TRBV19 and TRBJ1-2; D possibly corresponds to TRBD1 (5 bases). The CDR3 has 14 amino acids. The V end lost 5 bases, the J end lost 2 bases, and 12 bases lay between the germline ends. Germline-derived CDR1 and CDR2 are LNHDA and SQIVND (reference sequence). The CDR3 DNA follows: TGTGCCAGTAGTGGAACCCAGGGCAACTATGGCTACACCTTC. Translation: CASSGTQGNYGYTF.

This clonotype was seen repeatedly, ten times or more. V is TRBV15 and J is TRBJ1-2, with D uncertain. Looked up from germline, CDR1 is LNHNV and CDR2 is YYDKDF (reference sequence). The CDR3 is 15 residues long. V lost 0 bases and J 2 bases, leaving 10 bases between the germline ends. CDR3 protein: CATSRDLGSNYGYTF. CDR3 DNA: TGTGCCACCAGCAGAGATCTGGGCAGCAACTATGGCTACACCTTC.

This rearrangement joins TRBV29-1 to TRBJ1-1; D is unresolved. The CDR3 extends over 13 amino acids. Between the trimmed V and J ends, which lost 1 base and 2 bases, there was a span of 8 bases. Per germline, CDR1 SQVTM and CDR2 ANQGSEA. The CDR3 reads CSVEGGFNTEAFF. The CDR3 nucleotides read TGCAGCGTTGAAGGAGGGTTTAACACTGAAGCTTTCTTT.

The V gene is TRBV10-1, the J gene TRBJ2-5; possible D gene TRBD2, 6 bases. V gave up 3 bases and J gave up 0 bases, with 14 bases separating them. The germline V gene encodes CDR1 WNHNN and CDR2 SYGVQD (reference sequence). The CDR3 sequence is 16 residues long. The CDR3 loop is CASSDLTRRDQETQYF. The CDR3 DNA is TGCGCCAGCAGTGACCTGACTAGGCGGGACCAAGAGACCCAGTACTTC.